This TCR beta chain was sequenced during a study of cytomegalovirus exposure and HLA in healthy donors. Study outcomes and limitations: A few CMV-associated chains were confirmed in vitro to be specific for CMV antigens. As was reported, the classifier diagnosed cytomegalovirus status with high specificity and sensitivity. Usually a TCR sequence was rare, but some public TCRs were found in many donors.

On this clone itself: Its antigen is still unknown.

Repertoires were generated with immunoSEQ multiplex PCR, while TCRdb's copy carries only in-frame clones and drops some. The sample records 130,000 to 150,000 clones, 87% being singletons. Separate from the 666-subject first cohort was the approximately 120-subject validation cohort, to which the donors belonged. V was cut by 0 bases and J by 4 bases, with 11 bases left in between. CDR3 length equals 15 residues. From germline, CDR1 is MGHRA and CDR2 YSYEKL. Sequencing was done on a sample of PBMCs. The chain links TRBV4-1 to TRBJ2-3, with D possibly TRBD2 on 6 matching bases. This clonotype was sampled from a man younger than 35 in good health and CMV-seropositive. The CDR3 DNA is TGCGCCAGCAGCCAAGAGGGCGGGATGGCAGATACGCAGTATTTT. Protein sequence: CASSQEGGMADTQYF.